Listed here are 2 T cell receptor beta chains from one sample, sequenced in a study of cytomegalovirus exposure and HLA in healthy donors (dated by TCRdb to 2016 to 2017). Library generation was performed with the immunoSEQ multiplex PCR assay. Here the immuneACCESS table is served through TCRdb, limited to in-frame sequences with V and J called. Missing clones are a known gap in these copies; in checked studies unresolved V genes cover under half, and the rest lacks a known reason. In all, the sample holds a few hundred thousand clones, and 88% of those were seen once. 2.9% of the sample belongs to the ten largest clones. The sample taken for sequencing was PBMCs. The receptors were sampled from a woman aged 18 to 35 in good health and CMV-seronegative.

The chain employs TRBV28 and TRBJ1-2, with a tentative D call TRBD1 (5 bases). The CDR3 totals 14 residues. Trimming cost V 7 bases and J 0 bases, with 12 bases left between them. Germline CDR1 and CDR2: MDHEN and SYDVKM. The CDR3 reads CASTYGGPNYGYTF. The CDR3 DNA sequence: TGTGCCAGCACCTACGGGGGACCTAACTATGGCTACACCTTC.

This clone was seen more than once but under ten times. The gene calls are TRBV28 and TRBJ2-3; D not resolved. The length of the CDR3 is 13 residues. V was pared by 5 bases and J by 6 bases, with 12 bases between. Germline CDR1 and CDR2: MDHEN and SYDVKM. CDR3 sequence: CASSTPSVDTQYF. The CDR3 region has the DNA TGTGCCAGCAGTACCCCCAGCGTGGATACGCAGTATTTT. The whole variable domain, filled in from reference TRBV28 and TRBJ2-3, reads DVKVTQSSRYLVKRTGEKVFLECVQDMDHENMFWYRQDPGLGLRLIYFSYDVKMKEKGDIPEGYSVSREKKERFSLILESASTNQTSMYLCASSTPSVDTQYFGPGTRLTVL.